Below are 10 T cell receptor beta chains sequenced from a single sample in a study of T cell responses to AZD1222 COVID-19 vaccine. The assay was immunoSEQ multiplex PCR, and TCRdb's table has in-frame clones only and misses some. Of 93,000 or so clones in the sample, 90% are singletons; the top ten hold 4.8%. Sequencing used peripheral blood, obtained on day 0 of AZD1222 vaccination. The receptors derive from an adult in good health.

This chain's CDR3 is CASGLIPGQGNQWDGYTF. In DNA form, the CDR3 reads TGTGCTAGTGGTTTGATTCCGGGACAGGGTAATCAGTGGGATGGCTACACCTTC. The V gene is TRBV12-5, the J gene TRBJ1-2; TRBD1 agrees at 9 bases. This CDR3 contains 18 residues. The germline V gene has CDR1 LGHNT and CDR2 FRNRAP. Unmatched junction bases numbered 16, after V lost 2 bases and J lost 6 bases.

This clone was seen a few times. The genes are TRBV10-3 and TRBJ1-3, with D unclear. The germline gives CDR1 ENHRY, CDR2 SYGVKD. The CDR3 length is 13 residues. Trimming removed 8 bases at V and 4 bases at J, with 12 bases between. The CDR3: CAIDGGNGNTIYF. The DNA of the CDR3 is TGTGCCATCGATGGAGGGAACGGAAACACCATATATTTT.

The chain joins TRBV4-1 to TRBJ1-2; 8 bases line up with TRBD1. From germline, CDR1 is MGHRA and CDR2 YSYEKL. CDR3 length: 14 residues. The junction had 13 bases not matched to a gene; V was cut back by 4 bases and J by 12 bases. CDR3 in amino acids: CASSPPGTGVFHTF. The CDR3, as DNA: TGCGCCAGCAGCCCCCCCGGGACAGGTGTCTTCCACACCTTC.

The chain joins TRBV5-1 to TRBJ2-3; possibly TRBD1 or TRBD2 for D (5 bases each). CDR3 size: 14 residues. Deletions cut 4 bases from V and 0 bases from J, with 9 bases between. Germline V gene sequence: CDR1 SGHRS, CDR2 YFSETQ. The CDR3, as DNA: TGCGCCAGCAGCGCCTGGGGGAGCACAGATACGCAGTATTTT. It codes for CASSAWGSTDTQYF.

V gene TRBV7-6 combines with J gene TRBJ1-4; TRBD1 matches 9 bases. V was pared by 3 bases and J by 5 bases, with 13 bases of the junction left unmatched. The CDR3 loop spans 18 amino acids. CDR1 and CDR2 (germline): SGHVS, FNYEAQ. CDR3 residues: CASSLGASGTGRNEKLFF. The CDR3 bases are TGTGCCAGCAGCTTGGGAGCTTCGGGGACAGGGCGCAATGAAAAACTGTTTTTT.

The chain carries TRBV18 and TRBJ2-7, with 8 positions matching TRBD1. Germline-derived CDR1 and CDR2 are KGHSH and LQKENI. The CDR3 runs 15 residues. V shed 6 bases, J shed 4 bases, and the junction held 11 bases outside the gene matches. The CDR3 loop reads CASSVGQGSQYEQYF. CDR3 coding DNA: TGTGCCAGCTCCGTCGGACAGGGAAGTCAGTACGAGCAGTACTTC. The full variable domain, with the rest looked up from reference TRBV18 and TRBJ2-7, is NAGVMQNPRHLVRRRGQEARLRCSPMKGHSHVYWYRQLPEEGLKFMVYLQKENIIDESGMPKERFSAEFPKEGPSILRIQQVVRGDSAAYFCASSVGQGSQYEQYFGPGTRLTVT.

The chain has TRBV19 and TRBJ1-2; 7 nucleotides agree with TRBD1. V dropped 6 bases and J dropped 3; count of bases not matched to a gene: 7. Germline CDR1 LNHDA, CDR2 SQIVND (reference sequence). This CDR3 has 14 residues. CDR3 DNA sequence: TGTGCCAGTAGCCCCGGGACAGACCACTATGGCTACACCTTC. Translation: CASSPGTDHYGYTF.

V and J are TRBV25-1 and TRBJ2-7; a weak D match, TRBD2 (6 bases). Germline V gene sequence: CDR1 MGHDK, CDR2 SYGVNS. The CDR3 is 15 residues long. V gave up 3 bases and J gave up 3 bases, with 15 bases separating them. CDR3 region: CASSDSGLLGYEQYF. The CDR3 DNA is TGTGCCAGCAGTGACTCAGGACTACTGGGCTACGAGCAGTACTTC.

This chain connects TRBV7-8 to TRBJ1-1, with D tentatively TRBD1 (5 bases). V lost 1 base to trimming and J lost 4 bases, with 16 bases between them. There are 16 residues in the CDR3. Germline lookup yields CDR1 SGHVS and CDR2 FQNEAQ. CDR3 sequence: CASSLDGARKVTEAFF. CDR3 nucleotides: TGTGCCAGCAGCTTAGACGGGGCGCGGAAGGTCACTGAAGCTTTCTTT.

This clone has only one observation. CDR3 in amino acids: CASSQVAMNTEAFF. The CDR3, as DNA: TGCGCCAGCAGCCAAGTGGCCATGAACACTGAAGCTTTCTTT. This sequence joins TRBV4-1 and TRBJ1-1; D remains unclear. This CDR3 is 14 amino acids long. Trimming took off 1 base at V and 0 bases at J, with 6 bases between the two ends. CDR1 is MGHRA, CDR2 YSYEKL, per germline.